The TCR beta chain under discussion was sequenced for a study of T cells in women clearing cervical HPV infection. In regard to this clone: Its antigen is undetermined. The CDR3 end is not reached by the read, which stops 3 residues before it; the germline J gene fills it in.

The repertoire was sequenced with immunoSEQ multiplex PCR; TCRdb's copy has only in-frame clones and lacks some. Across roughly 34,000 clones, the top ten clones capture around 6.8% of the sample. The study's findings and limits: Cases carried less TRBV6-7 than controls: about 0.1% versus 0.15%. Richness plus V gene abundances separated cases from controls with AUC around 0.8.

Germline lookup yields CDR1 SGHKS and CDR2 YYEKEE (reference sequence). CDR3 length: 13 residues. V dropped 4 bases and J dropped 1 base, with 9 bases sitting between them. Sequencing used blood buffy coat. The chain carries TRBV5-5 and TRBJ2-7; tentative D call: TRBD1 (6 bases). This TCR was recovered from a woman aged 18 to 69 with a cervical HPV16 infection that either progressed to CIN3+ or cleared (not recorded which). The sequenced part of the CDR3 DNA is TGTGCCAGCAGCCGGGACACTTCCTACGAG. Amino acids: CASSRDTSYE. The whole CDR3 is CASSRDTSYEQYF.